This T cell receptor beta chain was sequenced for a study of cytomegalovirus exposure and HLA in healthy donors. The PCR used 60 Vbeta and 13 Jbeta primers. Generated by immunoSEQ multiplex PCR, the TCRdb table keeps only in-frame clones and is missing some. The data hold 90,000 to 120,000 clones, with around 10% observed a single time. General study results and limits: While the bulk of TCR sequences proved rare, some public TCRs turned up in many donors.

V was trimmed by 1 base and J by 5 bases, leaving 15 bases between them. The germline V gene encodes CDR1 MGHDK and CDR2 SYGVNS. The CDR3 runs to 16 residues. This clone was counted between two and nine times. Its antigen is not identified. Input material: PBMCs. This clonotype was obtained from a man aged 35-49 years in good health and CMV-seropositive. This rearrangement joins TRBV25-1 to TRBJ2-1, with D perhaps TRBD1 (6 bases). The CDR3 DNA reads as TGTGCCAGCAGTGAATCCCACAGGGATCTTAACAATGAGCAGTTCTTC. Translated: CASSESHRDLNNEQFF.